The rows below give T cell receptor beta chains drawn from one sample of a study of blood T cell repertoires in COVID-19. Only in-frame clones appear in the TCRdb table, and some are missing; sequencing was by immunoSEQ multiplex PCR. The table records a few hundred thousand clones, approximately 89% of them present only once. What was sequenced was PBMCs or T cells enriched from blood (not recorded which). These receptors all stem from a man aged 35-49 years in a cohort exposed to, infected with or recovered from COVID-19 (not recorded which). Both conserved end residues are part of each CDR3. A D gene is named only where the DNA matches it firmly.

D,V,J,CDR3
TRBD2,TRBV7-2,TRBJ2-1,CASSLDRLAGYNEQFF
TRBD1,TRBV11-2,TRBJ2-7,CASSFPGTGGYEQYF
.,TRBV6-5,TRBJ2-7,CASRTSSLYEQYF
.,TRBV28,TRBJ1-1,CASSLAGGGTEAFF
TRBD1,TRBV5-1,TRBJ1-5,CASRSGTGDNQPQHF
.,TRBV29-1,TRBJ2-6,CSVEAATGANVLTF
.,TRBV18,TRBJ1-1,CASSPTLGSTEAFF
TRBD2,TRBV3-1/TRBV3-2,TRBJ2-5,CASRLAGGEETQYF
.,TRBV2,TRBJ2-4,CASSAQDNIQYF
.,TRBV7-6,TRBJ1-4,CASSLDRGINEKLFF
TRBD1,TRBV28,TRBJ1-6,CASTSILTGTANSPLHF
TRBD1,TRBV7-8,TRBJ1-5,CASSQQGLGPQHF
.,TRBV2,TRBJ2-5,CASSASAMIQETQYF
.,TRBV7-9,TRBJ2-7,CASSSTYEQYF
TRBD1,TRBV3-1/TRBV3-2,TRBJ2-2,CASRDRGHGELFF
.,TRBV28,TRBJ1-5,CASSPPPESGNQPQHF
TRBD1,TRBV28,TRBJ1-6,CASNPSQGARNSPLHF
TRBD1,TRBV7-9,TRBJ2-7,CASSLRTGGYEQYF
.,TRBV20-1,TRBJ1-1,CSASRVATEAFF
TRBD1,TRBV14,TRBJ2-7,CASSGQGASYEQYF
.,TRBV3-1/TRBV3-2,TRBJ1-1,CASSLRQMNTEAFF
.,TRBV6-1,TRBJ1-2,CASSEAAGSYGYTF
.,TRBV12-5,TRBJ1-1,CASGLARQIEAFF
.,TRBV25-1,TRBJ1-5,CASSFQGGPQHF
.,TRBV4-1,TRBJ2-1,CASSQGAGPLYNEQFF
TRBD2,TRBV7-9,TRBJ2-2,CASSAPSGRGLTGELFF
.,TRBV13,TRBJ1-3,CASRRKVNTGNTIYF
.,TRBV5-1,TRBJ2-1,CASSPPGVEQFF
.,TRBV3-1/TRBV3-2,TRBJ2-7,CASSLSGNYEQYF
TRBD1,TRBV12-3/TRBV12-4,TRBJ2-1,CASSSDRAQQFF
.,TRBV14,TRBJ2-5,CASSQPGATQYF
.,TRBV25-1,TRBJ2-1,CASSGAHAGIEQFF
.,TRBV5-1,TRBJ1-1,CASSQTGTWNTEAFF
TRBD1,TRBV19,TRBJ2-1,CASSIDGQGHNEQFF
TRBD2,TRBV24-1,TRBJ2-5,CATSESGLAGLETQYF
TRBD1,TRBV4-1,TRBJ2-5,CASSQDSGIVGTGTQETQYF
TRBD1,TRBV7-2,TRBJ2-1,CASSPTGGSSYNEQFF
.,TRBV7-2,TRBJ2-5,CASSLAGTFETQYF
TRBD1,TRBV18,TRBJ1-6,CASSPDRGRSPLHF
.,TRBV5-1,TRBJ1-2,CASSLAPAVANYGYTF
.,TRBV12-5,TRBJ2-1,CASGLEPGGEQFF
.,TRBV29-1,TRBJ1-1,CSVEDLPVVEAFF
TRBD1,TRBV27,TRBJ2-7,CASGTGPYEQYF
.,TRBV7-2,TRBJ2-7,CASSTLWAHEQYF
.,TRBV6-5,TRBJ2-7,CASGGPLSYEQYF
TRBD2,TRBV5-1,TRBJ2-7,CASSSWTSGSYEQYF
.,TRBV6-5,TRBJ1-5,CASSPTRGGQPQHF
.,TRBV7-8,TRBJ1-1,CASSPRGSWNTEAFF
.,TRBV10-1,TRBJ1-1,CASSELRSVNTEAFF
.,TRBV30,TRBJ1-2,CAWSGSRQNYGYTF
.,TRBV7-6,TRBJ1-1,CASSLSQGMNTEAFF
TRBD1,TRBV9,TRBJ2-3,CASSVNDRGTDTQYF
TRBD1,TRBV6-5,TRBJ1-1,CASSYSGTGGEAFF
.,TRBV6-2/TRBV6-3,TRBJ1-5,CASSYPETGPPVDQPQHF
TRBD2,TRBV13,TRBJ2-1,CASSSAGGGDNEQFF
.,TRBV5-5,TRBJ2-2,CASSRPRGANTGELFF
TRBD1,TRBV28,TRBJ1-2,CASRTGEYYGYTF